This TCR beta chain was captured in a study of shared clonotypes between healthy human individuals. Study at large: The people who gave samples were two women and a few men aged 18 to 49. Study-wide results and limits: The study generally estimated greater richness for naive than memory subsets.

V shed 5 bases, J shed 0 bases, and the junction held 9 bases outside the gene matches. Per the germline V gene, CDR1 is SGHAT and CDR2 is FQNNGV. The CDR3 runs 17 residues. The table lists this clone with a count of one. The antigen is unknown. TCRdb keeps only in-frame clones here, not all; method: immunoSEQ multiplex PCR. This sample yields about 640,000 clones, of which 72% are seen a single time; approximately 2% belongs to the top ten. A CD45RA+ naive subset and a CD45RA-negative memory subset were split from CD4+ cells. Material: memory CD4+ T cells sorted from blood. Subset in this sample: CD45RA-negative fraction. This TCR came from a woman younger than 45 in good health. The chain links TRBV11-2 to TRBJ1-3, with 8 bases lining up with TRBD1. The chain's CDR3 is CASSPWTGPSSGNTIYF. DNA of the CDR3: TGTGCCAGCAGCCCATGGACAGGGCCGAGCTCTGGAAACACCATATATTTT.